This TCR beta chain was profiled in a study of T cells in Graves' hyperthyroidism and ophthalmopathy. Overall study results and limits: Most clonotypes expanded in the thyroid (above 0.001) were also present in blood.

The source material, RNA transcripts, was used to amplify TCR beta CDR3 regions. In the first-round RT-PCR of the TCR CDR3, the HTBI primer set was used. TCRdb processed the multiplex PCR reads anew with MiXCR; each CDR3 protein has one entry. The table shows about 640,000 distinct CDR3 sequences, with 45% occurring only once. Comment on this clonotype: As yet, its antigen is unknown.

The sample consisted of peripheral blood or thyroid tissue (not recorded which). The sequence was obtained from an adult man with Graves' disease, either hyperthyroidism or ophthalmopathy (not recorded which).

The CDR3 here is CASSDQGLAYEQYF. CDR3 DNA: TGTGCCAGCAGCGATCAAGGCCTCGCCTACGAGCAGTACTTC. The chain carries TRBV12-3 or TRBV12-4 and TRBJ2-7; D gene unclear. This CDR3 contains 14 residues. V gave up 6 bases and J gave up 2 bases, with 14 bases separating them.